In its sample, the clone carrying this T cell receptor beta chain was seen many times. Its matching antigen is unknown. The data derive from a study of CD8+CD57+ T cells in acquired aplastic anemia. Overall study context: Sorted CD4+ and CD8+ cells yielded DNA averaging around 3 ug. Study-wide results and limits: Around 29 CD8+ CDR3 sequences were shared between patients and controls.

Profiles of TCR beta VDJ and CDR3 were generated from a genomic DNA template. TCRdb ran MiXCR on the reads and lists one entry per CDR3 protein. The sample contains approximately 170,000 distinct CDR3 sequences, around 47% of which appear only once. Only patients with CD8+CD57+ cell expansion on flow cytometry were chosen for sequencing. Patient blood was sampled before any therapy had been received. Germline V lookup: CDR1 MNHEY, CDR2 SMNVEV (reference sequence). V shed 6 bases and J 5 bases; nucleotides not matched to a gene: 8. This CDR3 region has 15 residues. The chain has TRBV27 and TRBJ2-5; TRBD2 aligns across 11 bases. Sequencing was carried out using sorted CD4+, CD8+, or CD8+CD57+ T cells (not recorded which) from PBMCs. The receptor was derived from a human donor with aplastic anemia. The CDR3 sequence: CASRVAGGPWETQYF. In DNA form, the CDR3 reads TGTGCCAGCAGGGTAGCGGGGGGGCCGTGGGAGACCCAGTACTTC.